The rows below give T cell receptor beta chains drawn from one sample of a study of T cells in localized non-small cell lung cancer. Data came from immunoSEQ multiplex PCR; TCRdb stores just in-frame clones and leaves some out. Found here are approximately 61,000 clones, roughly 85% of them singletons; the top ten hold less than 6%. The sample here was peripheral blood, taken before any cancer treatment. These receptors all come from a woman aged 35 to 69 with stage I lung adenocarcinoma. Both conserved end residues are part of each CDR3. D genes are given only for firm matches. Not every row has a clone size; where given, it reads once, few, many or a size class.

d_gene: .
v_gene: TRBV7-2
abundance: once
j_gene: TRBJ1-1
CDR3aa: CASSFSRDGNTEAFF
CDR3nt: TGTGCCAGCAGCTTCTCCCGGGACGGTAACACTGAAGCTTTCTTT

d_gene: TRBD1
v_gene: TRBV11-3
abundance: .
j_gene: TRBJ2-1
CDR3aa: CASSPGTGSNEQFF
CDR3nt: TGTGCCAGCAGCCCCGGGACAGGGTCCAATGAGCAGTTCTTC

d_gene: TRBD1
v_gene: TRBV5-6
abundance: .
j_gene: TRBJ1-1
CDR3aa: CASSRQGAMNTEAFF
CDR3nt: TGTGCCAGCAGCAGACAGGGGGCGATGAACACTGAAGCTTTCTTT

d_gene: .
v_gene: TRBV7-2
abundance: .
j_gene: TRBJ2-7
CDR3aa: CASSALDEQYF
CDR3nt: TGTGCCAGCAGCGCCCTCGACGAGCAGTACTTC

d_gene: .
v_gene: TRBV28
abundance: .
j_gene: TRBJ1-2
CDR3aa: CASSFDRSFGYTF
CDR3nt: TGTGCCAGCAGTTTTGACAGGTCCTTTGGCTACACCTTC

d_gene: .
v_gene: TRBV29-1
abundance: .
j_gene: TRBJ1-2
CDR3aa: CSVAIGEFGGYTF
CDR3nt: TGCAGCGTTGCGATCGGAGAGTTCGGGGGCTACACCTTC

d_gene: .
v_gene: TRBV14
abundance: .
j_gene: TRBJ2-1
CDR3aa: CASSQVGGSYNEQFF
CDR3nt: TGTGCCAGCAGCCAAGTCGGCGGCTCCTACAATGAGCAGTTCTTC

d_gene: .
v_gene: TRBV7-6
abundance: .
j_gene: TRBJ2-3
CDR3aa: CASSFVGDTQYF
CDR3nt: TGTGCCAGCAGCTTTGTGGGAGATACGCAGTATTTT

d_gene: TRBD1
v_gene: TRBV6-6
abundance: .
j_gene: TRBJ1-2
CDR3aa: CASKGDRGGYGYTF
CDR3nt: TGTGCCAGCAAAGGCGACAGGGGAGGATATGGCTACACCTTC

d_gene: .
v_gene: TRBV2
abundance: .
j_gene: TRBJ2-3
CDR3aa: CASSDSRPRSWSLDTQYF
CDR3nt: TGTGCCAGCAGTGATTCACGGCCGAGGTCCTGGTCATTGGATACGCAGTATTTT

d_gene: TRBD1
v_gene: TRBV27
abundance: once
j_gene: TRBJ2-7
CDR3aa: CASRRQGSYEQYF
CDR3nt: TGTGCCAGCAGGCGACAGGGGTCCTACGAGCAGTACTTC

d_gene: TRBD1
v_gene: TRBV7-8
abundance: .
j_gene: TRBJ2-7
CDR3aa: CASSPPGQGSSEQYF
CDR3nt: TGTGCCAGCAGCCCCCCGGGACAGGGGTCCTCCGAGCAGTACTTC

d_gene: TRBD1
v_gene: TRBV5-4
abundance: .
j_gene: TRBJ2-5
CDR3aa: CASSRERTGEETQYF
CDR3nt: TGTGCCAGCAGCCGGGAACGGACAGGGGAAGAGACCCAGTACTTC

d_gene: TRBD2
v_gene: TRBV5-6
abundance: few
j_gene: TRBJ2-7
CDR3aa: CASSLLHRGGLEQYF
CDR3nt: TGTGCCAGCAGCTTGCTTCATCGGGGGGGATTGGAGCAGTACTTC

d_gene: TRBD1
v_gene: TRBV6-1
abundance: .
j_gene: TRBJ1-1
CDR3aa: CASGQGFTEAFF
CDR3nt: TGTGCCAGCGGACAGGGGTTCACTGAAGCTTTCTTT

d_gene: .
v_gene: TRBV2
abundance: .
j_gene: TRBJ1-5
CDR3aa: CASRYGASQHF
CDR3nt: TGTGCCAGCCGATACGGCGCGTCCCAGCATTTT

d_gene: .
v_gene: TRBV10-3
abundance: .
j_gene: TRBJ2-2
CDR3aa: CAQRDQNTGELFF
CDR3nt: TGTGCCCAGAGAGACCAAAACACCGGGGAGCTGTTTTTT

d_gene: .
v_gene: TRBV19
abundance: .
j_gene: TRBJ2-3
CDR3aa: CASSLRSGIPDTQYF
CDR3nt: TGTGCCAGTAGTCTCCGTTCGGGTATTCCAGATACGCAGTATTTT

d_gene: .
v_gene: TRBV28
abundance: .
j_gene: TRBJ1-2
CDR3aa: CASSPGGRRGYTF
CDR3nt: TGTGCCAGCAGCCCCGGGGGGCGTAGGGGCTACACCTTC

d_gene: .
v_gene: TRBV6-5
abundance: .
j_gene: TRBJ1-4
CDR3aa: CASSPSATNEKLFF
CDR3nt: TGTGCCAGCAGTCCAAGTGCAACTAATGAAAAACTGTTTTTT

d_gene: TRBD1
v_gene: TRBV19
abundance: few
j_gene: TRBJ1-6
CDR3aa: CASRTGGSPLHF
CDR3nt: TGTGCCAGTAGGACAGGGGGCTCACCCCTCCACTTT

d_gene: TRBD1
v_gene: TRBV6-1
abundance: .
j_gene: TRBJ1-5
CDR3aa: CASRTGEVQPQHF
CDR3nt: TGTGCCAGCAGAACAGGGGAGGTACAGCCCCAGCATTTT

d_gene: TRBD1
v_gene: TRBV23-1
abundance: .
j_gene: TRBJ1-6
CDR3aa: CASSRDRVYNSPLHF
CDR3nt: TGCGCCAGCAGTCGGGACAGAGTATATAATTCACCCCTCCACTTT

d_gene: .
v_gene: TRBV6-6
abundance: .
j_gene: TRBJ1-6
CDR3aa: CASRLGGNNSPLHF
CDR3nt: TGTGCCAGCAGACTCGGGGGAAATAATTCACCCCTCCACTTT

d_gene: .
v_gene: TRBV15
abundance: .
j_gene: TRBJ1-1
CDR3aa: CATSRGGLHANTEAFF
CDR3nt: TGTGCCACCAGCAGAGGCGGATTACATGCTAACACTGAAGCTTTCTTT

d_gene: .
v_gene: TRBV19
abundance: .
j_gene: TRBJ1-5
CDR3aa: CASTPGGVRVQPQHF
CDR3nt: TGTGCCAGTACTCCCGGGGGGGTTAGGGTTCAGCCCCAGCATTTT

d_gene: TRBD2
v_gene: TRBV4-1
abundance: .
j_gene: TRBJ2-7
CDR3aa: CASSREAGDEQYF
CDR3nt: TGCGCCAGCAGCCGAGAGGCGGGGGACGAGCAGTACTTC

d_gene: .
v_gene: TRBV11-3
abundance: .
j_gene: TRBJ2-5
CDR3aa: CASSAGAETQYF
CDR3nt: TGTGCCAGCAGCGCGGGGGCTGAGACCCAGTACTTC

d_gene: .
v_gene: TRBV2
abundance: .
j_gene: TRBJ2-5
CDR3aa: CASSEALLGRGIETQYF
CDR3nt: TGTGCCAGCAGTGAAGCGCTTCTGGGCAGGGGAATCGAGACCCAGTACTTC

d_gene: .
v_gene: TRBV6-4
abundance: .
j_gene: TRBJ2-1
CDR3aa: CASSDGTYNEQFF
CDR3nt: TGTGCCAGCAGTGACGGGACATACAATGAGCAGTTCTTC

d_gene: .
v_gene: TRBV19
abundance: .
j_gene: TRBJ1-1
CDR3aa: CAIKPTAGTEAFF
CDR3nt: TGTGCCATAAAACCCACGGCGGGCACTGAAGCTTTCTTT

d_gene: TRBD2
v_gene: TRBV9
abundance: few
j_gene: TRBJ2-7
CDR3aa: CASSERGDPYEQYF
CDR3nt: TGTGCCAGCAGCGAGCGGGGGGACCCCTACGAGCAGTACTTC

d_gene: TRBD1
v_gene: TRBV10-3
abundance: .
j_gene: TRBJ1-1
CDR3aa: CAIGQGTDTEAFF
CDR3nt: TGTGCCATCGGACAGGGGACGGACACTGAAGCTTTCTTT

d_gene: TRBD1
v_gene: TRBV6-5
abundance: .
j_gene: TRBJ1-5
CDR3aa: CASSYSPPGQNQPQHF
CDR3nt: TGTGCCAGCAGTTACTCCCCTCCGGGACAGAATCAGCCCCAGCATTTT

d_gene: .
v_gene: TRBV10-3
abundance: once
j_gene: TRBJ1-3
CDR3aa: CAISESPAFSGNTIYF
CDR3nt: TGTGCCATCAGTGAGTCTCCCGCCTTCTCTGGAAACACCATATATTTT

d_gene: .
v_gene: TRBV5-1
abundance: few
j_gene: TRBJ1-1
CDR3aa: CASSQVQAATEAFF
CDR3nt: TGCGCCAGCAGCCAAGTACAGGCGGCCACTGAAGCTTTCTTT

d_gene: TRBD1
v_gene: TRBV10-2
abundance: few
j_gene: TRBJ1-5
CDR3aa: CASRKTGAGNQPQHF
CDR3nt: TGCGCCAGCAGAAAGACAGGGGCGGGGAATCAGCCCCAGCATTTT

d_gene: TRBD1
v_gene: TRBV6-1
abundance: .
j_gene: TRBJ1-1
CDR3aa: CASSADRGLPEAFF
CDR3nt: TGTGCCAGCAGTGCGGACAGGGGGCTTCCTGAAGCTTTCTTT

d_gene: .
v_gene: TRBV7-2
abundance: .
j_gene: TRBJ2-3
CDR3aa: CASRDGASTDTQYF
CDR3nt: TGTGCCAGCAGGGATGGGGCTAGCACAGATACGCAGTATTTT

d_gene: .
v_gene: TRBV5-1
abundance: .
j_gene: TRBJ2-7
CDR3aa: CASSSSTGSEQYF
CDR3nt: TGCGCCAGCAGCTCCTCCACGGGCTCCGAGCAGTACTTC